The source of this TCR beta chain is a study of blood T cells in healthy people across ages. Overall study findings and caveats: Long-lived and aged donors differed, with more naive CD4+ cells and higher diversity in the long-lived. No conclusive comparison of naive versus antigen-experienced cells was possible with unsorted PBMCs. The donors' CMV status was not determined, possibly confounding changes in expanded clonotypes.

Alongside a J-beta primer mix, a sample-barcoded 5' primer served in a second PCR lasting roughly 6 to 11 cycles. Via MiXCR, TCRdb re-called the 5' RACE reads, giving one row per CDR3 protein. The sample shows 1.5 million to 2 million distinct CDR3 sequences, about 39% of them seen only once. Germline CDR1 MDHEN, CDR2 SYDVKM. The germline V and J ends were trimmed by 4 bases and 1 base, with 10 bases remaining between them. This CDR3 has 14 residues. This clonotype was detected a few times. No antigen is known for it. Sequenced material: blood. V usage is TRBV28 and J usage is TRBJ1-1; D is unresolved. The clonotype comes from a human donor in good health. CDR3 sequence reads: CASSSPRTNTEAFF. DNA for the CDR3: TGTGCCAGCAGTTCCCCACGCACGAACACTGAAGCTTTCTTT.